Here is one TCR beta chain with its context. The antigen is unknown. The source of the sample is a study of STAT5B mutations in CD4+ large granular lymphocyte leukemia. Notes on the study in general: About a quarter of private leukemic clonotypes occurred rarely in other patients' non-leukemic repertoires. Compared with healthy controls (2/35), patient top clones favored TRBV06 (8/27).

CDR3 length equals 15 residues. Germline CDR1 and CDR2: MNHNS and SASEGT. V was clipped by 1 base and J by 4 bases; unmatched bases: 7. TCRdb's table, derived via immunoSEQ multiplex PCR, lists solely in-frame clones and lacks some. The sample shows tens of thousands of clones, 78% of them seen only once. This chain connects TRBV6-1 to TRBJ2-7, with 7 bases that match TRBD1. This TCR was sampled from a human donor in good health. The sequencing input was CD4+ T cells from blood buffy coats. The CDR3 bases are TGTGCCAGCAGTGAAGGCAAAGGGGGCGCGTACGAGCAGTACTTC. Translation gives CASSEGKGGAYEQYF.